Given below is one TCR beta chain in context. Germline is not matched at one junction end, which may reflect a read error. The record originates from a study of shared clonotypes between healthy human individuals. The table came from immunoSEQ multiplex PCR; TCRdb's copy has only in-frame clones and leaves some out. Counted here are 800,000 or so clones, roughly 96% occurring once; the ten biggest clones make up around 0.21%. There are 15 residues in the CDR3. From germline, CDR1 is MNHEY and CDR2 SMNVEV (reference sequence). Naive-designated CD8 cells lacked CD45RO, were positively enriched for CCR7, and omitted terminally differentiated effector memory CD45RA+ cells.

This clonotype was sampled from a man aged 25 to 45 in good health. Sequenced: naive CD8+ T cells sorted from blood. This chain connects TRBV27 to TRBJ2-1, with 9 bases identical to TRBD1. For the CDR3, the DNA is TGTGCCAGCCGTTTGGGGACAGGGTTATACAATGAGCAGTTCTTC. It yields the protein CASRLGTGLYNEQFF.